Following are 17 T cell receptor beta chains from one sample sequenced in a study of Tregs in tolerant kidney transplant recipients. The method was immunoSEQ multiplex PCR; TCRdb's version includes in-frame clones alone and lacks a portion of them. Counted here are more than 25,000 clones, under 90% occurring once; the ten biggest clones make up 2% to 2.5%. The antigens for these receptors are not known. Sequences were obtained from Tregs from blood cultured with allogeneic cells. The receptors were gathered from a human donor in good health.

The V and J genes are TRBV18 and TRBJ2-1, with 10 bases matching TRBD2. CDR1 KGHSH and CDR2 LQKENI come from the germline V gene. J gave up 7 bases and V 4 bases, and 7 bases lay outside the gene matches. The CDR3 runs 15 residues. For the CDR3, the DNA is TGTGCCAGCTCACTAGGACTAGCGGCTTTAAATGAGCAGTTCTTC. Translation: CASSLGLAALNEQFF.

The chain is built from TRBV12-5 and TRBJ2-5; D may correspond to TRBD1 or TRBD2 (7 bases each). Germline V gene lookup returns CDR1 LGHNT and CDR2 FRNRAP. The CDR3 runs 15 residues. Trimming cost V 2 bases and J 4 bases, with 14 bases left between them. The CDR3, as DNA: TGTGCTAGTGGTTTGCGACAGGGAGGGGTAGAGACCCAGTACTTC. Its translation: CASGLRQGGVETQYF.

V gene TRBV7-9 combines with J gene TRBJ1-4, with 11 bases that match TRBD1. The V gene end was trimmed by 5 bases and the J gene end by 10 bases; junction bases not matched to a gene: 6. This CDR3 spans 14 amino acids. The germline gives CDR1 SEHNR, CDR2 FQNEAQ (reference sequence). CDR3: CASSKGQGVGKLFF. CDR3 bases: TGTGCCAGCAGCAAGGGACAGGGGGTCGGAAAACTGTTTTTT.

This clone was recorded once. The genes are TRBV4-1 and TRBJ1-1, with TRBD1 identical over 7 bases. The germline V gene encodes CDR1 MGHRA and CDR2 YSYEKL. This CDR3 has 15 amino acids. The trim removed 0 bases at V and 9 bases at J, leaving 10 bases unmatched. CDR3 sequence (DNA): TGCGCCAGCAGCCAAGAGGATACAGGGGCGAGAAAAGCTTTCTTT. It specifies CASSQEDTGARKAFF.

This rearrangement joins TRBV9 to TRBJ2-2, with 14 bases identical to TRBD2. Looked up from germline, CDR1 is SGDLS and CDR2 is YYNGEE. The CDR3 length is 18 residues. V lost 3 bases to trimming and J lost 6 bases; unmatched junction nucleotides: 10. The CDR3 DNA is TGTGCCAGCAGCGCCAAGAGGGGGACTAGCGGGAGTCCCGGGGAGCTGTTTTTT. This encodes CASSAKRGTSGSPGELFF. The full variable domain, its missing parts supplied by reference TRBV9 and TRBJ2-2, is DSGVTQTPKHLITATGQRVTLRCSPRSGDLSVYWYQQSLDQGLQFLIQYYNGEERAKGNILERFSAQQFPDLHSELNLSSLELGDSALYFCASSAKRGTSGSPGELFFGEGSRLTVL.

This chain joins TRBV10-3 and TRBJ2-3; perhaps TRBD1 as D (6 bases). Germline CDR1 and CDR2: ENHRY and SYGVKD. V lost 6 bases to trimming and J lost 0 bases, with 10 bases between them. The CDR3 has 14 residues. DNA of the CDR3: TGTGCCATCAGCTGGACAGAGAGCACAGATACGCAGTATTTT. Translated: CAISWTESTDTQYF.

J is TRBJ1-4 and V is TRBV11-2; D not certain. The germline CDR1 and CDR2 sequences are SGHAT and FQNNGV. The CDR3 extends over 15 amino acids. The V and J ends lost 2 bases and 3 bases respectively, with 10 bases between them. The CDR3 DNA reads as TGTGCCAGCAGCTTACAGCCCATTTCTAATGAAAAACTGTTTTTT. Protein: CASSLQPISNEKLFF.

J is TRBJ2-7 and V is TRBV2; D is unresolved. Deletions cut 1 base from V and 5 bases from J, with 3 bases between. The CDR3 runs 11 residues. Germline CDR1 is SNHLY and CDR2 is FYNNEI. DNA of the CDR3: TGTGCCAGCAGTGAAGTCCACGAGCAGTACTTC. Protein: CASSEVHEQYF.

This clone has a single count. The chain recombines TRBV5-5 with TRBJ2-6, with D unresolved. The V and J ends lost 7 bases and 2 bases respectively, with 7 bases between them. The CDR3 covers 13 residues. Germline V gene sequence: CDR1 SGHKS, CDR2 YYEKEE (reference sequence). The CDR3 DNA follows: TGTGCCAGCCTAAAGACTGGGGCCAACGTCCTGACTTTC. It is translated as CASLKTGANVLTF. Full variable domain (missing parts from reference TRBV5-5 and TRBJ2-6): DAGVTQSPTHLIKTRGQQVTLRCSPISGHKSVSWYQQVLGQGPQFIFQYYEKEERGRGNFPDRFSARQFPNYSSELNVNALLLGDSALYLCASLKTGANVLTFGAGSRLTVL.

The chain uses TRBV11-2 and TRBJ2-3; D is unresolved. This CDR3 is built from 11 residues. Germline values: CDR1 SGHAT, CDR2 FQNNGV. Trimming took off 0 bases at V and 5 bases at J, with 0 bases between the two ends. The CDR3 DNA reads as TGTGCCAGCAGCTTAGAAGATACGCAGTATTTT. Its protein product is CASSLEDTQYF.

The rearrangement joins TRBV11-2 to TRBJ1-2; no definite D call. The V and J ends lost 4 bases and 5 bases respectively, with 20 bases between them. This CDR3 contains 16 residues. Germline values: CDR1 SGHAT, CDR2 FQNNGV. CDR3 coding DNA: TGTGCCAGCAGCTCCGGAATCCTCGGGTTCTTTTATGGCTACACCTTC. This encodes CASSSGILGFFYGYTF.

This rearrangement joins TRBV4-3 to TRBJ2-2; D is perhaps TRBD2 (5 bases). Germline V gene sequence: CDR1 LGHNA, CDR2 YSLEER. There are 14 residues in the CDR3. Trimming took off 3 bases at V and 0 bases at J, with 5 bases between the two ends. CDR3 sequence: CASSQDSNTGELFF. Written as DNA, the CDR3 is TGCGCCAGCAGCCAGGACTCGAACACCGGGGAGCTGTTTTTT.

V gene TRBV7-2 combines with J gene TRBJ1-5; 10 bases match TRBD1. The CDR3 extends over 15 amino acids. V was clipped by 6 bases and J by 1 base; unmatched bases: 3. Looked up from germline, CDR1 is SGHTA and CDR2 is FQGNSA. CDR3 coding DNA: TGTGCCAGCAGTTGGGGACAGGGGAGCAATCAGCCCCAGCATTTT. Its translation: CASSWGQGSNQPQHF.

The V and J genes are TRBV6-1 and TRBJ1-2; D gene ambiguous. Germline V lookup: CDR1 MNHNS, CDR2 SASEGT. The CDR3 contains 12 residues. With 1 base removed from V and 8 bases from J, the gap between germline ends came to 8 bases. The CDR3 protein is CASSEGDRGYTF. CDR3 DNA sequence: TGTGCCAGCAGTGAAGGGGATCGAGGCTACACCTTC.

The V call is TRBV18, the J call TRBJ2-5; TRBD2 aligns across 8 bases. There are 14 residues in the CDR3. CDR1 is KGHSH and CDR2 is LQKENI in the germline V gene. The V segment lost 2 bases and the J segment 4 bases; nucleotides outside the gene matches: 3. The CDR3 DNA sequence: TGTGCCAGCTCACCAATGGGGACTAGAGAGACCCAGTACTTC. This translates into CASSPMGTRETQYF.

V usage is TRBV30 and J usage is TRBJ1-2; 9 bases line up with TRBD1. Germline CDR1 reads GTSNPN; CDR2 reads SVGIG (reference sequence). This CDR3 is 16 amino acids long. V trimming: 5 bases; J trimming: 2 bases; junction bases outside the gene matches: 12. CDR3 nucleotides: TGTGCCTGGGGCGGAGCCGGGACAGGGTTAAACTATGGCTACACCTTC. Its translation is CAWGGAGTGLNYGYTF. Full variable domain (outside the CDR3, taken from reference TRBV30 and TRBJ1-2): SQTIHQWPATLVQPVGSPLSLECTVEGTSNPNLYWYRQAAGRGLQLLFYSVGIGQISSEVPQNLSASRPQDRQFILSSKKLLLSDSGFYLCAWGGAGTGLNYGYTFGSGTRLTVV.

The gene calls are TRBV4-3 and TRBJ2-2; 8 nucleotides line up with TRBD2. Germline lookup yields CDR1 LGHNA and CDR2 YSLEER. CDR3 length equals 18 residues. V trimming: 0 bases; J trimming: 0 bases; junction bases outside the gene matches: 6. The CDR3 protein is CASSQDRVAGPNTGELFF. The CDR3 nucleotides read TGCGCCAGCAGCCAAGATCGCGTAGCGGGGCCGAACACCGGGGAGCTGTTTTTT.